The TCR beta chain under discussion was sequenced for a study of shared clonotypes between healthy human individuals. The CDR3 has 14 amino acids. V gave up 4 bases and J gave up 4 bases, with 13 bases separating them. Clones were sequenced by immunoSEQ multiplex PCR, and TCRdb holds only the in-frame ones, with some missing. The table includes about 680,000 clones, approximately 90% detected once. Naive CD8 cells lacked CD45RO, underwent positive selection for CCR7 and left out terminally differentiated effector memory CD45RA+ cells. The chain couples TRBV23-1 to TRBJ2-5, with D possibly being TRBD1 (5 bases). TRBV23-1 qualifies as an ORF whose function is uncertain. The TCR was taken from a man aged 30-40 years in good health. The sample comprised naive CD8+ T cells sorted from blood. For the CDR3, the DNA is TGCGCCAGCAGTCTCCTGAGGCAGGGAGAGACCCAGTACTTC. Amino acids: CASSLLRQGETQYF.